The 15 T cell receptor beta chains in this list originate from one sample, sequenced in a study of post-analysis software for immune sequencing data. Study-wide points: Included in a set of roughly five TRBV segments more frequent in patients than controls were TRBV5-6, TRBV5-1 and TRBV20-1.

Their target antigens are unknown. Unique-molecular-identifier-tagged TCR beta cDNA libraries were used. TCRdb called the PCR reads again in MiXCR, with one record for every CDR3 protein. Among about 540,000 distinct CDR3 sequences listed, roughly 34% were seen once. The sequencing sample was made of blood. The origin of the receptors is a girl younger than 18 with multiple sclerosis.

This clonotype was seen only a few times. The chain couples TRBV6-5 to TRBJ2-1, with D possibly matching TRBD2 (5 bases). This CDR3 comprises 14 residues. Germline assignment: CDR1 MNHEY and CDR2 SVGAGI. V shed 5 bases and J shed 6 bases, with 14 bases lying between them. The CDR3 nucleotides read TGTGCCAGCAGTCTTATTCTAGCCCGCAATGAGCAGTTCTTC. It yields the protein CASSLILARNEQFF.

The rearrangement links TRBV27 to TRBJ2-7; D is perhaps TRBD2 (5 bases). Germline loops: CDR1 MNHEY, CDR2 SMNVEV (reference sequence). The CDR3 has 14 residues. Deletions cut 11 bases from V and 2 bases from J, with 19 bases between. CDR3 protein: CASSRGRLPYEQYF. CDR3 in DNA: TGTGCCTCCAGCAGAGGGCGTCTTCCCTACGAGCAGTACTTC.

This clonotype has more than one count but fewer than ten. The CDR3 DNA follows: TGTGCCAGCAGAGACCGGGACAGGGACACTGAAGCTTTCTTT. It codes for CASRDRDRDTEAFF. The chain couples TRBV12-3 or TRBV12-4 to TRBJ1-1, with 9 positions matching TRBD1. This CDR3 spans 14 amino acids. The junction had 5 bases not matched to a gene; V was cut back by 6 bases and J by 3 bases.

The V gene is TRBV29-1, the J gene TRBJ2-5; TRBD2 might be the D (6 bases). V was clipped by 3 bases and J by 5 bases, with 19 bases between them. Per germline, CDR1 SQVTM and CDR2 ANQGSEA. The CDR3 covers 15 residues. The CDR3 DNA is TGCAGCGTTGAGGACTACTCGGGAGTTAAGGAGACCCAGTACTTC. Amino acid sequence: CSVEDYSGVKETQYF. Filled out from reference TRBV29-1 and TRBJ2-5, the complete variable domain reads SAVISQKPSRDICQRGTSLTIQCQVDSQVTMMFWYRQQPGQSLTLIATANQGSEATYESGFVIDKFPISRPNLTFSTLTVSNMSPEDSSIYLCSVEDYSGVKETQYFGPGTRLLVL.

This chain links TRBV20-1 with TRBJ2-7; 14 bases agree with TRBD2. Judging by the DNA end, TRBJ2-5 fits better; the J call may be wrong. Per the germline V gene, CDR1 is DFQATT and CDR2 is SNEGSKA (reference sequence). This CDR3 has 13 residues. The chain's CDR3 is CSVGLAGGKTQYF. Written as DNA, the CDR3 is TGCAGTGTTGGACTAGCGGGGGGTAAGACCCAGTACTTC.

This sequence joins TRBV20-1 and TRBJ2-5; 7 nucleotides match TRBD2. CDR1 and CDR2 (germline): DFQATT, SNEGSKA (reference sequence). Unmatched junction bases numbered 9, after V lost 0 bases and J lost 5 bases. The CDR3 has 15 residues. The CDR3 DNA follows: TGCAGTGCTAGAGATGGGGAGCGGGGTGGGGAGACCCAGTACTTC. Translating it yields CSARDGERGGETQYF.

The table lists this clonotype with a count of one. DNA for the CDR3: TGTGCCAGCATGGGACTAGCGGGACCCTACGAGCAGTACTTC. It encodes CASMGLAGPYEQYF. This chain links TRBV2 with TRBJ2-7, with 13 bases lining up with TRBD2. Germline V lookup: CDR1 SNHLY, CDR2 FYNNEI. The CDR3 has 14 residues. Losses at the gene ends were 7 bases for V and 2 bases for J; bases not matched to a gene: 2.

A few counts support this clonotype. The rearrangement joins TRBV5-5 to TRBJ2-7; the D gene could be TRBD1 or TRBD2 (6 bases each). Deletions cut 4 bases from V and 9 bases from J, with 29 bases between. CDR1 is SGHKS and CDR2 is YYEKEE in the germline V gene (reference sequence). CDR3 length: 17 amino acids. The CDR3, as DNA: TGTGCCAGCAGCCCGCCCTTCGCGGGACACCTAAAACGAGGGCAGTACTTC. Its protein is CASSPPFAGHLKRGQYF.

This clonotype was detected a few times. The chain has TRBV29-1 and TRBJ1-1; D gene uncertain. CDR3 length: 11 amino acids. In germline, CDR1 is SQVTM, CDR2 ANQGSEA. V lost 5 bases and J lost 3, with 7 bases in between. The CDR3: CSVWRDTEAFF. The CDR3 region has the DNA TGCAGCGTTTGGAGGGACACTGAAGCTTTCTTT. The full variable domain, in which reference TRBV29-1 and TRBJ1-1 provide the parts outside the CDR3, is SAVISQKPSRDICQRGTSLTIQCQVDSQVTMMFWYRQQPGQSLTLIATANQGSEATYESGFVIDKFPISRPNLTFSTLTVSNMSPEDSSIYLCSVWRDTEAFFGQGTRLTVV.

The chain joins TRBV6-5 to TRBJ1-6; possible D gene TRBD1, 6 bases. V dropped 2 bases and J dropped 5 bases, with 10 bases sitting between them. The germline V gene has CDR1 MNHEY and CDR2 SVGAGI. CDR3 length: 15 residues. This CDR3 reads CASSYLQGDNSPLHF. As DNA, the CDR3 is TGTGCCAGCAGTTACCTACAGGGCGATAATTCACCCCTCCACTTT.

The chain couples TRBV12-3 or TRBV12-4 to TRBJ1-4; D gene uncertain. The length of the CDR3 is 11 residues. Between the trimmed V and J ends, which lost 3 bases and 6 bases, there was a span of 2 bases. CDR3 region: CASSFDEKLFF. The CDR3 DNA reads TGTGCCAGCAGTTTTGATGAAAAACTGTTTTTT.

The chain carries TRBV6-6 and TRBJ1-1, with 9 positions matching TRBD1. The CDR3 extends over 15 amino acids. Trimming removed 6 bases from V and 4 bases from J; junction bases left unmatched: 9. Germline V CDR1 and CDR2: MNHNY, SVGAGI (reference sequence). CDR3 nucleotide sequence: TGTGCCAGCAGGCCACAGGGGGCTAGTCGCACTGAAGCTTTCTTT. This codes for CASRPQGASRTEAFF.

The table lists this clonotype with a few counts. The genes are TRBV2 and TRBJ1-6, with D possibly matching TRBD1 (5 bases). Trimming cost V 5 bases and J 4 bases, with 9 bases left between them. The germline V gene encodes CDR1 SNHLY and CDR2 FYNNEI. There are 14 residues in the CDR3. In DNA, the CDR3 is TGTGCCAGCAGTCGGGACTTTTATAATTCACCCCTCCACTTT. Translating gives CASSRDFYNSPLHF.

This clonotype was seen a few times. V and J are TRBV6-5 and TRBJ1-4, with a tentative D call TRBD1 (5 bases). V dropped 7 bases and J dropped 13 bases, with 13 bases sitting between them. Germline V gene data show CDR1 as MNHEY and CDR2 as SVGAGI. The CDR3 has 11 amino acids. CDR3 loop: CASTRDLILFF. The CDR3 DNA follows: TGTGCCAGCACCCGGGACCTCATACTGTTTTTT.

Note on this clonotype: One end of the junction varies from germline; a read error may be responsible. This chain uses TRBV24-1 with TRBJ2-1; possibly TRBD1 or TRBD2 for D (6 bases each). The CDR3 has 16 amino acids. Germline loops: CDR1 KGHDR, CDR2 SFDVKD. Here the CDR3 DNA reads TGTGCCACCAGTGATTTGCGGTTCGGCGGGGACAAGGAGCAGTTCTTC. Amino acid sequence: CATSDLRFGGDKEQFF.